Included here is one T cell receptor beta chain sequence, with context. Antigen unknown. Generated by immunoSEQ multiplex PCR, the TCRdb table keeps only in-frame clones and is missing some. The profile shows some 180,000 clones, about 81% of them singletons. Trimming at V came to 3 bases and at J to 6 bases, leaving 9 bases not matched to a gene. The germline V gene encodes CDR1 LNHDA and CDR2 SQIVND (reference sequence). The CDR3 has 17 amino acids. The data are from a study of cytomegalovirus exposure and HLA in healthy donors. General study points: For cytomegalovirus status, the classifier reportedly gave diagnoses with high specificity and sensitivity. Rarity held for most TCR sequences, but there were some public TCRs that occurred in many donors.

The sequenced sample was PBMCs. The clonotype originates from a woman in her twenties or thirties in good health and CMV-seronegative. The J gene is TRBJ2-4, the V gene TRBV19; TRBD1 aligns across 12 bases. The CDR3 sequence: CASSMDFRDRGRNIQYF. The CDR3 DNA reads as TGTGCCAGTAGTATGGACTTCCGGGACAGGGGGCGAAACATTCAGTACTTC.